The next 23 T cell receptor beta chains were all read from a single sample in a study of persistence of HIV-infected CD4 T cells. The immunoSEQ assay was version 4, run in survey mode. TCRdb keeps only in-frame clones here, not all; method: immunoSEQ multiplex PCR. Altogether approximately 40,000 clones are present, about four fifths being singletons, with the ten largest covering 13% to 15%. An overlapping HIV-1 Gag peptide pool stimulated these cells at about 0.91 ug/peptide/mL. CD40L-negative CD69-negative CD45RO-high memory CD4+ T cells were sorted as populations depleted of antigen-responding cells. Antigens of these TCRs are unknown. The source was CD4+ T cells sorted from PBMCs after roughly 18-hour stimulation, collected from a patient who received antiretroviral therapy. Every receptor here comes from an adult man with HIV who was CMV-seropositive.

The chain carries TRBV30 and TRBJ2-7, with D unresolved. The V end was cut by 0 bases, the J end by 0 bases, with 9 bases between. The CDR3 consists of 14 residues. CDR1 and CDR2 from the germline V gene are GTSNPN and SVGIG (reference sequence). In DNA form, the CDR3 reads TGTGCCTGGAGTGTAAGGGCAGCCTCCTACGAGCAGTACTTC. This codes for CAWSVRAASYEQYF.

The chain employs TRBV4-3 and TRBJ1-5; D call uncertain. This CDR3 contains 15 residues. V lost 0 bases, J lost 3 bases, and 9 bases lay in between. From germline, CDR1 is LGHNA and CDR2 YSLEER. The CDR3: CASSQEMGYNQPQHF. In DNA form, the CDR3 reads TGCGCCAGCAGCCAAGAGATGGGATACAATCAGCCCCAGCATTTT.

The V call is TRBV24-1, the J call TRBJ2-2; D is perhaps TRBD1 or TRBD2 (6 bases each). The CDR3 totals 15 residues. CDR1 and CDR2 from the germline V gene are KGHDR and SFDVKD. V was pared by 2 bases and J by 5 bases, with 11 bases between. CDR3: CATSDSGAGTGELFF. As DNA, the CDR3 is TGTGCCACCAGTGATTCGGGGGCGGGGACCGGGGAGCTGTTTTTT.

The chain joins TRBV6-5 to TRBJ1-2; 10 bases match TRBD1. The CDR3 is 16 residues long. V dropped 2 bases and J dropped 5; count of bases not matched to a gene: 8. Germline lookup yields CDR1 MNHEY and CDR2 SVGAGI. CDR3 bases: TGTGCCAGCAGTTACGGAGGGACAGGGGAAAAATATGGCTACACCTTC. It codes for CASSYGGTGEKYGYTF.

V usage is TRBV3-1 (or the pseudogene TRBV3-2) and J usage is TRBJ1-3; unclear D gene. From germline, CDR1 is LGHDT and CDR2 YNNKEL (reference sequence). The germline V and J ends were trimmed by 1 base and 6 bases, with 4 bases remaining between them. The CDR3 has 12 amino acids. CDR3 loop: CASSQVENTIYF. CDR3 nucleotides: TGTGCCAGCAGCCAAGTCGAAAACACCATATATTTT.

The chain is built from TRBV12-3 or TRBV12-4 and TRBJ2-2, with no clear D. With 3 bases removed from V and 4 bases from J, the gap between germline ends came to 6 bases. There are 13 residues in the CDR3. The CDR3 is CASSFIPTGELFF. The CDR3 bases are TGTGCCAGCAGTTTTATCCCCACCGGGGAGCTGTTTTTT.

The chain carries TRBV7-8 and TRBJ1-4; the D is unclear. V dropped 0 bases and J dropped 5 bases, with 7 bases sitting between them. The CDR3 has 14 amino acids. Germline V lookup: CDR1 SGHVS, CDR2 FQNEAQ. DNA of the CDR3: TGTGCCAGCAGCTTAGCAGGGTTAAATGAAAAACTGTTTTTT. This sequence encodes CASSLAGLNEKLFF.

This sequence joins TRBV19 and TRBJ2-1, with TRBD2 identical over 12 bases. Germline CDR1 reads LNHDA; CDR2 reads SQIVND (reference sequence). V lost 3 bases, J lost 7 bases, and 4 bases stayed unmatched. This CDR3 region has 15 residues. The CDR3 sequence: CASSILAGGPNEQFF. DNA for the CDR3: TGTGCCAGTAGTATCCTAGCGGGGGGGCCAAATGAGCAGTTCTTC.

This clone is judged medium-sized. The V call is TRBV7-8, the J call TRBJ2-7; 9 nucleotides match TRBD2. Per the germline V gene, CDR1 is SGHVS and CDR2 is FQNEAQ. V was pared by 4 bases and J by 9 bases, with 10 bases of the junction left unmatched. CDR3 length: 14 residues. The CDR3 protein is CASSSPGLANRQYF. The CDR3 coding sequence is TGTGCCAGCAGCTCACCGGGACTAGCAAACCGGCAGTACTTC.

V and J are TRBV5-6 and TRBJ1-2, with D unresolved. This CDR3 comprises 17 residues. Trimming left V 4 bases short and J 2 bases short, with 21 bases between. From germline, CDR1 is SGHDT and CDR2 YYEEEE. CDR3: CASSPPGSTGINYGYTF. The CDR3 DNA is TGTGCCAGCAGCCCCCCGGGGTCCACGGGAATAAACTATGGCTACACCTTC.

The chain is built from TRBV28 and TRBJ2-7; D gene unclear. The V gene lost 2 bases and the J gene lost 2 bases, with 13 bases spanning the gap. Germline values: CDR1 MDHEN, CDR2 SYDVKM. The CDR3 runs to 15 residues. The CDR3 DNA is TGTGCCAGCAGTTTACGTCGGACGGTTACCTACGAGCAGTACTTC. Protein sequence: CASSLRRTVTYEQYF.

This clone was seen more than once but under ten times. The chain combines TRBV5-6 with TRBJ2-7, with 7 bases that match TRBD1. This CDR3 has 12 residues. Germline CDR1 reads SGHDT; CDR2 reads YYEEEE. The trim removed 6 bases at V and 6 bases at J, leaving 6 bases unmatched. The CDR3, as DNA: TGTGCCAGCATCAGACAGGGTTTCGAGCAGTACTTC. The encoded protein is CASIRQGFEQYF.

This clone has just a few counts. The J gene is TRBJ1-1, the V gene TRBV3-1 (or the pseudogene TRBV3-2); the match to TRBD1 covers 11 bases. Germline V gene data show CDR1 as LGHDT and CDR2 as YNNKEL (reference sequence). CDR3 size: 17 residues. After removal of 1 base from V and 4 bases from J, the junction contained 8 bases not matched to a gene. CDR3 residues: CASSQAFSGTGGTEAFF. The CDR3 DNA is TGTGCCAGCAGCCAAGCCTTCTCCGGGACAGGGGGCACTGAAGCTTTCTTT.

This clone was detected only a few times. The chain combines TRBV19 with TRBJ1-3; possible D gene TRBD1, 5 bases. The V and J ends lost 3 bases and 0 bases respectively, with 15 bases between them. Germline lookup yields CDR1 LNHDA and CDR2 SQIVND (reference sequence). The CDR3 loop spans 17 amino acids. The CDR3 region is CASSMPPGIGSGNTIYF. CDR3 nucleotide sequence: TGTGCCAGTAGTATGCCGCCAGGGATCGGCTCTGGAAACACCATATATTTT.

The chain employs TRBV6-5 and TRBJ1-1, with D maybe TRBD1 (5 bases). From germline, CDR1 is MNHEY and CDR2 SVGAGI. V shed 5 bases and J shed 9 bases, with 16 bases lying between them. The length of the CDR3 is 13 residues. The CDR3 region has the DNA TGTGCCAGCAGTCCACGGCTCGGGGGTCAAGCTTTCTTT. It yields the protein CASSPRLGGQAFF.

Note on this clone: Other DNA sequences in this sample translate to the same CDR3. The chain recombines TRBV11-3 with TRBJ2-2; D gene ambiguous. The CDR3 has 13 amino acids. The germline gives CDR1 SGHNT, CDR2 YENEEA. The germline V and J ends were trimmed by 1 base and 2 bases, with 2 bases remaining between them. CDR3 sequence reads: CASSLVNTGELFF. The CDR3 region has the DNA TGTGCCAGCAGCTTAGTTAACACCGGGGAGCTGTTTTTT.

The V gene is TRBV7-2, the J gene TRBJ1-6, with no clear D. Germline CDR1 is SGHTA and CDR2 is FQGNSA. The CDR3 runs to 14 residues. V was pared by 1 base and J by 10 bases, with 11 bases between. The CDR3 nucleotides are TGTGCCAGCAGCTTAGGTTCAGGTTCGTCACCCCTCCACTTT. Its translation is CASSLGSGSSPLHF.

This clone appeared a few times. The V gene is TRBV6-1, the J gene TRBJ1-6; TRBD1 matches at 7 bases. CDR1 and CDR2 (germline): MNHNS, SASEGT. Trimming cost V 4 bases and J 5 bases; bases outside gene matches: 8. CDR3 length: 16 amino acids. CDR3 loop: CASSGVGQLDNSPLHF. The DNA of the CDR3 is TGTGCCAGCAGTGGAGTGGGACAGCTAGATAATTCACCCCTCCACTTT.

V and J are TRBV20-1 and TRBJ2-2; D unresolved. In germline, CDR1 is DFQATT, CDR2 SNEGSKA (reference sequence). V was pared by 3 bases and J by 4 bases, with 12 bases between. The CDR3 covers 14 residues. The CDR3, as DNA: TGCAGTGCTAGTTTAGGGTCGAGCACCGGGGAGCTGTTTTTT. Its translation is CSASLGSSTGELFF.

CDR3 DNA: TGTGCCTGGAGTGTAAAGACTACCACAGATACGCAGTATTTT. Its protein is CAWSVKTTTDTQYF. V usage is TRBV30 and J usage is TRBJ2-3, with D possibly TRBD2 on 5 matching bases. The CDR3 totals 14 residues. Germline V gene sequence: CDR1 GTSNPN, CDR2 SVGIG (reference sequence). Trimming took 0 bases from V and 2 from J, leaving 9 bases between them. Full variable domain (rest looked up from reference TRBV30 and TRBJ2-3): SQTIHQWPATLVQPVGSPLSLECTVEGTSNPNLYWYRQAAGRGLQLLFYSVGIGQISSEVPQNLSASRPQDRQFILSSKKLLLSDSGFYLCAWSVKTTTDTQYFGPGTRLTVL.

The chain uses TRBV5-6 and TRBJ2-2; 10 positions match TRBD2. The CDR3 sequence is 16 residues long. The V and J ends lost 4 bases and 0 bases, in that order; junction bases with no gene match: 3. Germline CDR1 and CDR2: SGHDT and YYEEEE. The CDR3 reads CASSAGLAANTGELFF. DNA for the CDR3: TGTGCCAGCAGCGCTGGACTAGCGGCGAACACCGGGGAGCTGTTTTTT. The complete variable domain, with remaining parts taken from reference TRBV5-6 and TRBJ2-2, reads DAGVTQSPTHLIKTRGQQVTLRCSPKSGHDTVSWYQQALGQGPQFIFQYYEEEERQRGNFPDRFSGHQFPNYSSELNVNALLLGDSALYLCASSAGLAANTGELFFGEGSRLTVL.

The chain has TRBV10-3 and TRBJ1-1; D call uncertain. V gave up 2 bases and J gave up 4 bases, with 8 bases separating them. CDR1 is ENHRY and CDR2 is SYGVKD in the germline V gene. This CDR3 has 13 residues. The CDR3 bases are TGTGCCATCAGTGAGACGCCCTCCACTGAAGCTTTCTTT. Translating gives CAISETPSTEAFF.

This chain joins TRBV18 and TRBJ2-7, with D perhaps matching TRBD1 (5 bases). V lost 6 bases and J 5 bases, leaving 8 bases between the germline ends. The CDR3 is 11 amino acids. Germline CDR1 is KGHSH and CDR2 is LQKENI. The CDR3 protein is CASSFRDEQYF. The CDR3 coding sequence is TGTGCCAGCTCGTTCAGGGACGAGCAGTACTTC.